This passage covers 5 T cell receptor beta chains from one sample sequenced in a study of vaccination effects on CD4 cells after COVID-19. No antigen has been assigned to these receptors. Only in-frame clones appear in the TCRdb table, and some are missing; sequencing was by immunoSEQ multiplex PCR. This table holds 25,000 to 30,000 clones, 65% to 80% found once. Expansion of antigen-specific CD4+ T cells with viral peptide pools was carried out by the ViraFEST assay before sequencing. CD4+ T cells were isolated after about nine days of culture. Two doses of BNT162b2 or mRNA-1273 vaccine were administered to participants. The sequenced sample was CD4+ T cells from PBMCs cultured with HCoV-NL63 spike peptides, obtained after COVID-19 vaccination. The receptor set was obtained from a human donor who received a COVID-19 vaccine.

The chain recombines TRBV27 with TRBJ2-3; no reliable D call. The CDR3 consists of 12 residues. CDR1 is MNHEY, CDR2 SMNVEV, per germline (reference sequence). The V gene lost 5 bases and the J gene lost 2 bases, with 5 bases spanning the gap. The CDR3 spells CASSTITDTQYF. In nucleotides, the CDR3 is TGTGCCAGCAGTACCATCACAGATACGCAGTATTTT.

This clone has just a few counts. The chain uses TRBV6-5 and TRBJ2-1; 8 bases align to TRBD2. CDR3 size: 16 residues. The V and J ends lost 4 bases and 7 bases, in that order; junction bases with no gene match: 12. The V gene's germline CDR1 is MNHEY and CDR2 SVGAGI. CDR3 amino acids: CASSSIGRAMGNEQFF. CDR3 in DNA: TGTGCCAGCAGTTCCATCGGGAGGGCCATGGGTAATGAGCAGTTCTTC.

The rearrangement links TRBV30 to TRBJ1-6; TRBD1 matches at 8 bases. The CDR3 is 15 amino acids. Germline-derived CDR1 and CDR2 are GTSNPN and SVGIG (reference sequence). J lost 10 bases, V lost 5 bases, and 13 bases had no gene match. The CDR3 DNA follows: TGTGCCTGGGGTACAGGGGGTTCGGTTTGGTCACCCCTCCACTTT. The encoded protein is CAWGTGGSVWSPLHF.

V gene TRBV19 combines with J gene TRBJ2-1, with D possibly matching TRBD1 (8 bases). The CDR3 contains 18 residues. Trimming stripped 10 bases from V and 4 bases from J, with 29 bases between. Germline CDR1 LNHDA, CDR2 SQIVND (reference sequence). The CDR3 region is CATHPGQGASGLYNEQFF. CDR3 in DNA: TGTGCCACCCACCCCGGACAGGGAGCTAGCGGATTATACAATGAGCAGTTCTTC.

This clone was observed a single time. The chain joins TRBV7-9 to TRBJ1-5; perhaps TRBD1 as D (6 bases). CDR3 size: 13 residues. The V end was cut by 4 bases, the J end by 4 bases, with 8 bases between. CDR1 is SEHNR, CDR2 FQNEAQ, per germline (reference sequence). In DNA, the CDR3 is TGTGCCAGCAGCTCGGACAGTAATCAGCCCCAGCATTTT. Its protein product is CASSSDSNQPQHF.